A selection of T cell receptor beta chains follows, all from one sample in a study of technical replicates of blood from a handful of donors. Using immunoSEQ multiplex PCR, the repertoire was profiled, and TCRdb retains in-frame clones only, with some absent. The sample consists of roughly 70,000 clones, 92% of them appearing once. Sequenced sample: T cells isolated from PBMCs. The receptor set was obtained from a human donor in good health. Each CDR3 is given with its conserved first and last residue. D genes are given only for firm matches. A row's size may be missing; if present it is once, few, many or a size class.

>-|TRBJ2-7|TRBD2|TRBV25-1
CASSRLAGRDEQYF
TGTGCCAGCAGTAGGCTAGCGGGAAGGGACGAGCAGTACTTC
>-|TRBJ2-7|-|TRBV18
CASSPGTQSYEQYF
TGTGCCAGCTCACCCGGGACACAGTCCTACGAGCAGTACTTC
>-|TRBJ1-5|-|TRBV27
CASSLRQINQPQHF
TGTGCCAGCAGTTTAAGACAGATCAATCAGCCCCAGCATTTT
>-|TRBJ2-1|TRBD2|TRBV4-1
CASSHVSGRTGEQFF
TGCGCCAGCAGCCACGTTAGCGGGAGAACAGGTGAGCAGTTCTTC
>-|TRBJ1-5|-|TRBV7-6
CASSLQGSNQPQHF
TGTGCCAGCAGCCTACAGGGAAGCAATCAGCCCCAGCATTTT
>-|TRBJ1-2|TRBD1|TRBV27
CASSPYRGGYTF
TGTGCCAGCAGCCCTTACAGGGGAGGCTACACCTTC
>-|TRBJ2-7|-|TRBV4-2
CASSQERGSSAYEQYF
TGTGCCAGCAGCCAAGAAAGAGGGTCTTCTGCCTACGAGCAGTACTTC
>-|TRBJ2-1|TRBD2|TRBV15
CATSGLAGLEQFF
TGTGCCACCAGCGGGCTAGCGGGCCTAGAGCAGTTCTTC
>once|TRBJ2-3|TRBD2|TRBV2
CARTGGYRDTQYF
TGTGCCAGAACCGGGGGGTACAGAGATACGCAGTATTTT
>-|TRBJ2-1|-|TRBV7-3
CASSPLSVSSYNEQFF
TGTGCCAGCAGTCCACTTAGCGTCAGCTCCTACAATGAGCAGTTCTTC